This TCR beta chain was retrieved from a study of PD-1 blockade in classical Hodgkin lymphoma. General study results and limits: Before treatment, TCR diversity in newly diagnosed patients was reportedly lower than in healthy donors. Newly diagnosed patients and complete responders had comparable diversity at baseline. Causes of the repertoire differences remain undefined, possibly disease activity or prior therapy. Exclusion applied to patients who initiated nivolumab less than 1 year following ASCT.

As for this clone: The antigen remains unidentified.

Libraries were prepared by immunoSEQ multiplex PCR; TCRdb keeps only in-frame clonotypes and omits some of them. The sample lists 41,000 or so clones, roughly 70% occurring once. All patients relapsed after autologous stem cell transplantation, and brentuximab vedotin exposure varied. The sample here was peripheral blood mononuclear cells (PBMCs), taken at baseline. The TCR originated in a human donor with classical Hodgkin lymphoma.

The chain's CDR3 is CASRGGFDTQYF. Written as DNA, the CDR3 is TGTGCCAGCAGAGGGGGGTTCGATACGCAGTATTTT. The genes are TRBV28 and TRBJ2-3; D tentatively fits TRBD1 or TRBD2 (6 bases each). Germline CDR1 and CDR2: MDHEN and SYDVKM. The CDR3 spans 12 residues. V lost 6 bases to trimming and J lost 6 bases, with 10 bases between them.